This TCR beta chain was profiled in a study of blood T cell repertoires in COVID-19. Whole-study context: Material from acute and convalescent COVID-19 was sourced from the United States, Italy and Spain.

Germline CDR1 KGHSH, CDR2 LQKENI. CDR3 size: 13 residues. The V and J ends lost 4 bases and 5 bases respectively, with 8 bases between them. The protocol was immunoSEQ multiplex PCR, while the TCRdb copy is restricted to in-frame clones and leaves out a portion. The sample includes tens of thousands of clones, around four fifths of them seen just once. V is TRBV18 and J is TRBJ1-4, with D uncertain. The sequence was obtained from a man of 80 years or more with active or convalescent COVID-19. The sample taken for sequencing was peripheral blood. The CDR3 region has the DNA TGTGCCAGCTCACGCGGGGAGAATGAAAAACTGTTTTTT. Translated, it gives CASSRGENEKLFF.